This TCR beta chain was captured by sequencing in a study of blood T cells in healthy people across ages. The CDR3 contains 14 residues. V shed 4 bases and J 4 bases; nucleotides not matched to a gene: 4. Germline CDR1 WSHSY, CDR2 SAAADI. There are many counts of this clonotype. A second roughly 7 to 11 cycle PCR used barcoded and J-beta primers. TCRdb used MiXCR to reprocess the 5' RACE reads, holding one entry per CDR3 protein. The table lists about 720,000 distinct CDR3 sequences, 22% of them singletons. The clonotype originates from a man in his 70s in good health. The sequenced material came from blood. The J gene is TRBJ2-3, the V gene TRBV10-2; 8 bases align to TRBD2. This CDR3 is CASSVAGGSDTQYF. The CDR3 DNA reads TGCGCCAGCAGTGTGGCGGGGGGCTCAGATACGCAGTATTTT.